The clone carrying this T cell receptor beta chain was observed many times. Its antigen remains unknown. The source of the sample is a study of T cell repertoires in cytomegalovirus infection. Study background: CMV infection and matching HLA type were both indicated by public TCR beta signatures.

The CDR3 covers 14 residues. Trimming removed 4 bases at V and 5 bases at J, with 11 bases between. Germline loops: CDR1 SEHNR, CDR2 FQNEAQ (reference sequence). Using its own MiXCR run on the reads, TCRdb lists one record per CDR3 protein. The data hold under 600,000 distinct CDR3 sequences, with 16% observed a single time. Study results and caveats: Public TCR beta family frequency separated CMV-and-HLA carriers, including in an independent cohort. Dominant in the ex vivo response were TCR beta clonotypes restricted by HLA-C and specific for CMV.

This sequence originates from a human donor in good health (CMV status not recorded). Some clones in this sample may be carry-over from other donors' samples. Sequencing input: CD8+ T cells from PBMCs. This sequence joins TRBV7-9 and TRBJ2-2; D perhaps matches TRBD1 (6 bases). This CDR3 is CASSSAGVTGELFF. The CDR3 bases are TGTGCCAGCAGCTCAGCAGGGGTTACCGGGGAGCTGTTTTTT.